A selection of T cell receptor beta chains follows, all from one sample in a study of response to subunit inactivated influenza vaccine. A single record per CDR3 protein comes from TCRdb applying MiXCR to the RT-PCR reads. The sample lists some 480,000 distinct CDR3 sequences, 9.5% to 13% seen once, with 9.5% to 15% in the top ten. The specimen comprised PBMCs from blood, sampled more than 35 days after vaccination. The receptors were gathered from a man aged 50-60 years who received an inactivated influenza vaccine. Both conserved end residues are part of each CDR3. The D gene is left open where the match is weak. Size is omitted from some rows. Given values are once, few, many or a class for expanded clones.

cdr3_aa: CASSPHKTGRAYNEQFF
cdr3_nt: TGTGCCAGCAGCCCTCACAAGACAGGGAGGGCCTACAATGAGCAGTTCTTC
v_call: TRBV9
d_call: -
clone_size: few
j_call: TRBJ2-1

cdr3_aa: CASSRQPGETQYF
cdr3_nt: TGTGCCAGCAGCCGACAGCCTGGGGAGACCCAGTACTTC
v_call: TRBV6-4
d_call: -
clone_size: -
j_call: TRBJ2-5

cdr3_aa: CASSQQGRGNTEAFF
cdr3_nt: TGTGCCAGCAGCCAACAGGGAAGGGGGAACACTGAAGCTTTCTTT
v_call: TRBV3-1
d_call: -
clone_size: -
j_call: TRBJ1-1

cdr3_aa: CASSHAIQAKNIQYF
cdr3_nt: TGTGCCAGCAGCCACGCTATCCAAGCCAAAAACATTCAGTACTTC
v_call: TRBV4-2
d_call: -
clone_size: few
j_call: TRBJ2-4

cdr3_aa: CSAYPGRSNQPQHF
cdr3_nt: TGCAGTGCATATCCGGGGAGAAGCAATCAGCCCCAGCATTTT
v_call: TRBV20-1
d_call: -
clone_size: many
j_call: TRBJ1-5

cdr3_aa: CASSLVLAGDYEQYF
cdr3_nt: TGCGCCAGCAGCTTGGTTCTTGCGGGAGACTACGAGCAGTACTTC
v_call: TRBV5-1
d_call: TRBD2
clone_size: -
j_call: TRBJ2-7

cdr3_aa: CASRRDYTIYF
cdr3_nt: TGTGCCAGCAGACGGGACTACACCATATATTTT
v_call: TRBV14
d_call: -
clone_size: many
j_call: TRBJ1-3

cdr3_aa: CSARVRRTGELFF
cdr3_nt: TGCAGTGCTAGAGTCCGACGTACCGGGGAGCTGTTTTTT
v_call: TRBV20-1
d_call: -
clone_size: few
j_call: TRBJ2-2

cdr3_aa: CATSTAGTGTDNEQFF
cdr3_nt: TGTGCCACCAGTACGGCCGGGACAGGGACTGACAATGAGCAGTTCTTC
v_call: TRBV24-1
d_call: TRBD1
clone_size: few
j_call: TRBJ2-1

cdr3_aa: CASTRKGRGAYEQYF
cdr3_nt: TGTGCCAGCACCCGAAAGGGGCGGGGGGCCTACGAGCAGTACTTC
v_call: TRBV12-3/TRBV12-4
d_call: TRBD2
clone_size: many
j_call: TRBJ2-7

cdr3_aa: CASSFRGLAGTGELFF
cdr3_nt: TGTGCCAGCAGCTTCAGGGGACTAGCGGGCACCGGGGAGCTGTTTTTT
v_call: TRBV7-2
d_call: TRBD2
clone_size: few
j_call: TRBJ2-2

cdr3_aa: CASSQEGAYEQYF
cdr3_nt: TGTGCCAGCAGCCAAGAGGGGGCCTACGAGCAGTACTTC
v_call: TRBV4-2
d_call: -
clone_size: many
j_call: TRBJ2-7

cdr3_aa: CASSLWGLASDTQYF
cdr3_nt: TGCGCCAGCAGCTTGTGGGGACTAGCGTCGGATACGCAGTATTTT
v_call: TRBV5-1
d_call: TRBD2
clone_size: many
j_call: TRBJ2-3

cdr3_aa: CASSYLDRNVPSYEQYF
cdr3_nt: TGTGCCAGCAGTTACCTGGACAGGAATGTACCCTCCTACGAGCAGTACTTC
v_call: TRBV6-2/TRBV6-3
d_call: TRBD1
clone_size: few
j_call: TRBJ2-7

cdr3_aa: CASSGPKPGTSGYNEQFF
cdr3_nt: TGTGCCAGCAGTGGTCCCAAACCGGGAACCAGTGGGTACAATGAGCAGTTCTTC
v_call: TRBV2
d_call: -
clone_size: -
j_call: TRBJ2-1

cdr3_aa: CASRDRLPTGELFF
cdr3_nt: TGTGCCAGCAGGGACAGACTTCCGACCGGGGAGCTGTTTTTT
v_call: TRBV7-9
d_call: -
clone_size: -
j_call: TRBJ2-2

cdr3_aa: CASSLGPGQGYNEQFF
cdr3_nt: TGTGCCAGCAGCTTAGGGCCGGGACAGGGCTACAATGAGCAGTTCTTC
v_call: TRBV11-2
d_call: TRBD1
clone_size: -
j_call: TRBJ2-1

cdr3_aa: CATSDPGLEQETQYF
cdr3_nt: TGTGCCACCAGTGATCCAGGGTTGGAGCAAGAGACCCAGTACTTC
v_call: TRBV24-1
d_call: -
clone_size: few
j_call: TRBJ2-5

cdr3_aa: CASSLAPVRGGHEQYF
cdr3_nt: TGTGCCAGCAGCTTAGCCCCGGTTCGGGGTGGCCACGAGCAGTACTTC
v_call: TRBV11-2
d_call: -
clone_size: few
j_call: TRBJ2-7

cdr3_aa: CASRREGVPFYNEQFF
cdr3_nt: TGTGCCAGCAGGAGGGAGGGAGTCCCCTTCTACAATGAGCAGTTCTTC
v_call: TRBV6-2/TRBV6-3
d_call: TRBD2
clone_size: few
j_call: TRBJ2-1

cdr3_aa: CASSLWGQIDQPQHF
cdr3_nt: TGTGCCAGCAGCTTATGGGGGCAAATTGATCAGCCCCAGCATTTT
v_call: TRBV7-2
d_call: -
clone_size: few
j_call: TRBJ1-5

cdr3_aa: CASSDPRQGTDTEAFF
cdr3_nt: TGTGCCAGCAGTGATCCCCGACAGGGTACGGACACTGAAGCTTTCTTT
v_call: TRBV9
d_call: TRBD1
clone_size: few
j_call: TRBJ1-1

cdr3_aa: CSVEMVGGGDSYEQYF
cdr3_nt: TGCAGCGTTGAAATGGTCGGGGGGGGGGACTCCTACGAGCAGTACTTC
v_call: TRBV29-1
d_call: TRBD2
clone_size: many
j_call: TRBJ2-7

cdr3_aa: CATSWMTGLSYEQYF
cdr3_nt: TGTGCCACCTCGTGGATGACAGGACTATCCTACGAGCAGTACTTC
v_call: TRBV6-1
d_call: -
clone_size: few
j_call: TRBJ2-7

cdr3_aa: CASVGHSNQPQHF
cdr3_nt: TGTGCCAGCGTCGGGCATAGCAATCAGCCCCAGCATTTT
v_call: TRBV12-3/TRBV12-4
d_call: -
clone_size: many
j_call: TRBJ1-5

cdr3_aa: CAWSGPLIGGSPLHF
cdr3_nt: TGTGCCTGGAGTGGGCCACTTATAGGAGGTTCACCCCTCCACTTT
v_call: TRBV30
d_call: -
clone_size: -
j_call: TRBJ1-6

cdr3_aa: CSARGGYSNQPQHF
cdr3_nt: TGCAGTGCTAGAGGCGGTTATAGCAATCAGCCCCAGCATTTT
v_call: TRBV20-1
d_call: -
clone_size: -
j_call: TRBJ1-5

cdr3_aa: CASSLASYGGELFF
cdr3_nt: TGTGCCAGCAGCTTGGCCTCGTACGGCGGGGAGCTGTTTTTT
v_call: TRBV5-5
d_call: -
clone_size: -
j_call: TRBJ2-2

cdr3_aa: CASSPLDTEQYF
cdr3_nt: TGTGCCAGCAGCCCCCTCGATACCGAGCAGTACTTC
v_call: TRBV7-9
d_call: -
clone_size: few
j_call: TRBJ2-7

cdr3_aa: CSAAIAGVGTQYF
cdr3_nt: TGCAGTGCTGCGATAGCGGGAGTAGGCACGCAGTATTTT
v_call: TRBV20-1
d_call: TRBD2
clone_size: many
j_call: TRBJ2-3

cdr3_aa: CASSHGRIDGRSEQYF
cdr3_nt: TGCGCCAGCAGCCACGGAAGGATAGACGGGAGGTCCGAGCAGTACTTC
v_call: TRBV4-3
d_call: TRBD2
clone_size: few
j_call: TRBJ2-7

cdr3_aa: CCARDTERDLTDTQYF
cdr3_nt: TGCTGTGCTAGAGATACCGAGCGGGACCTCACAGATACGCAGTATTTT
v_call: TRBV20-1
d_call: TRBD2
clone_size: -
j_call: TRBJ2-3

cdr3_aa: CAILMGQGEYEQYF
cdr3_nt: TGTGCCATCCTCATGGGACAGGGGGAATACGAGCAGTACTTC
v_call: TRBV27
d_call: TRBD1
clone_size: -
j_call: TRBJ2-7

cdr3_aa: CSARDPSVYEQYF
cdr3_nt: TGCAGTGCTAGGGACCCTTCGGTGTATGAGCAGTACTTC
v_call: TRBV20-1
d_call: -
clone_size: few
j_call: TRBJ2-7

cdr3_aa: CASSQVVHYGYTF
cdr3_nt: TGTGCCAGCAGCCAAGTTGTGCACTATGGCTACACCTTC
v_call: TRBV3-1
d_call: -
clone_size: -
j_call: TRBJ1-2

cdr3_aa: CASSSVAGQGLSYEQYF
cdr3_nt: TGTGCCAGCAGCTCAGTGGCCGGACAGGGGCTATCCTACGAGCAGTACTTC
v_call: TRBV7-9
d_call: TRBD1
clone_size: few
j_call: TRBJ2-7

cdr3_aa: CSASRDLSTGELFF
cdr3_nt: TGCAGTGCTAGCAGGGATTTGAGCACCGGGGAGCTGTTTTTT
v_call: TRBV20-1
d_call: -
clone_size: few
j_call: TRBJ2-2

cdr3_aa: CASSLGGLAGAHNEQFF
cdr3_nt: TGTGCCAGCAGCTTGGGGGGACTAGCGGGGGCCCACAATGAGCAGTTCTTC
v_call: TRBV7-2
d_call: TRBD2
clone_size: many
j_call: TRBJ2-1

cdr3_aa: CASSQDHKGNTGELFF
cdr3_nt: TGTGCCAGCAGCCAAGATCATAAGGGGAACACCGGGGAGCTGTTTTTT
v_call: TRBV4-2
d_call: -
clone_size: few
j_call: TRBJ2-2

cdr3_aa: CASSLLGSGGRGDTQYF
cdr3_nt: TGTGCCAGCAGTTTACTGGGTAGCGGGGGTCGAGGAGATACGCAGTATTTT
v_call: TRBV12-3/TRBV12-4
d_call: TRBD2
clone_size: many
j_call: TRBJ2-3

cdr3_aa: CASTLAGGPIDTQYF
cdr3_nt: TGCGCCAGCACCCTAGCGGGGGGGCCGATAGATACGCAGTATTTT
v_call: TRBV5-1
d_call: TRBD2
clone_size: many
j_call: TRBJ2-3

cdr3_aa: CASSQTGTHQETQYF
cdr3_nt: TGTGCCAGCAGTCAAACAGGAACACACCAAGAGACCCAGTACTTC
v_call: TRBV12-3/TRBV12-4
d_call: -
clone_size: -
j_call: TRBJ2-5

cdr3_aa: CASSRLATAGEQYF
cdr3_nt: TGTGCCAGCAGTCGGCTAGCGACAGCCGGCGAGCAGTACTTC
v_call: TRBV6-1
d_call: -
clone_size: many
j_call: TRBJ2-7

cdr3_aa: CASSSIPRTGELFF
cdr3_nt: TGTGCCAGCAGCTCTATACCCCGGACCGGGGAGCTGTTTTTT
v_call: TRBV7-2
d_call: -
clone_size: few
j_call: TRBJ2-2

cdr3_aa: CASRETGGYYEQYF
cdr3_nt: TGTGCCAGCAGAGAGACAGGGGGTTACTACGAGCAGTACTTC
v_call: TRBV28
d_call: TRBD1
clone_size: -
j_call: TRBJ2-7

cdr3_aa: CASSLYLAGGFLGTSTDTQYF
cdr3_nt: TGTGCCAGCAGCTTATATTTAGCGGGAGGCTTCCTCGGGACTAGCACAGATACGCAGTATTTT
v_call: TRBV11-2
d_call: TRBD2
clone_size: few
j_call: TRBJ2-3

cdr3_aa: CASSVDGISTDTRYF
cdr3_nt: TGTGCCAGCAGCGTAGATGGGATTAGCACAGATACGCGGTATTTT
v_call: TRBV9
d_call: -
clone_size: -
j_call: TRBJ2-3